This TCR beta chain was retrieved from a study of blood T cell repertoires in COVID-19. Across the whole study: Spain, Italy and the United States supplied samples that represented acute and convalescent COVID-19. In each case, the material was cDNA or gDNA derived from T cells, B-cell-depleted T cells, or PBMCs.

The authors' processing: Amplification of reference gene primers was used by the study to estimate nucleated cell counts. Data came from immunoSEQ multiplex PCR; TCRdb stores just in-frame clones and leaves some out. V and J calls and clone size are copied from that table; D and trimming were computed from the DNA. The repertoire has fewer than 250,000 clones, roughly 79% of them found once; the top ten carry under 2%. CDR3 length equals 15 residues. The germline V gene encodes CDR1 MNHEY and CDR2 SVGAGI. V lost 2 bases to trimming and J lost 5 bases; unmatched junction nucleotides: 8. The chain links TRBV6-5 to TRBJ1-2; 7 nucleotides agree with TRBD1. Sequencing was performed on peripheral blood. This TCR was sampled from a woman aged 80 or over with acute or convalescent COVID-19. The CDR3 DNA sequence: TGTGCCAGCAGTTACCGATCGGACAGGTTGTATGGCTACACCTTC. This gives the protein CASSYRSDRLYGYTF.